This TCR beta chain was documented in a study of cytomegalovirus exposure and HLA in healthy donors. For the study at large: Unique TCRs from HLA-typed donors, 85 million to 100 million of them, were held in an early data release. Study conclusions and caveats: One later analysis reportedly identified an Asian-associated ancestry cluster that showed fewer N-insertions than the 666-donor mean. In a later analysis, a missense DCLRE1C variant was linked to TCR beta V- and J-gene trimming. Per a prior analysis, the majority of TCR beta V segments were productive roughly 90% or roughly 30% of the time.

The PCR employed 60 Vbeta primers together with 13 Jbeta primers. The protocol was immunoSEQ multiplex PCR, while the TCRdb copy is restricted to in-frame clones and leaves out a portion. The sample has about 120,000 clones, roughly four fifths seen once. The CDR3 runs 13 residues. V lost 2 bases, J lost 2 bases, and 6 bases lay in between. Germline lookup yields CDR1 LNHDA and CDR2 SQIVND (reference sequence). Turning to this clone: The antigen remains unidentified.

This clonotype was sampled from a woman between 18 and 30 years old in good health and CMV-seronegative. This rearrangement joins TRBV19 to TRBJ1-1; D uncertain. The sequenced sample consisted of PBMCs. The CDR3 loop reads CASSILGNTEAFF. CDR3 sequence (DNA): TGTGCCAGTAGTATATTGGGCAACACTGAAGCTTTCTTT.